This entry lists 15 T cell receptor beta chains sequenced from one sample in a study of T cells in localized non-small cell lung cancer (dated by TCRdb to 2018 to 2021). The library relied on the immunoSEQ multiplex PCR assay. TCRdb holds this immuneACCESS table with in-frame rearrangements only. Some clones are missing; in checked studies, unresolved V genes explain under half, and the rest has no known cause. Across this sample there are 55,000 or so clones, with over 60% seen only once. Roughly 4% of the sample goes to the ten largest clones. The input for sequencing was PBMCs, taken before any cancer treatment. The receptor source for this set is a woman aged 35 to 69 with stage II lung adenocarcinoma.

This sequence joins TRBV11-1 and TRBJ2-7; 10 nucleotides agree with TRBD2. The germline V gene encodes CDR1 SGHAT and CDR2 FQDESV (reference sequence). The CDR3 contains 14 residues. Trimming removed 2 bases from V and 4 bases from J; junction bases left unmatched: 2. The CDR3 coding sequence is TGTGCCAGCAGCTTACTAGCGGGGGCTTACGAGCAGTACTTC. This codes for CASSLLAGAYEQYF. Full variable domain (rest looked up from reference TRBV11-1 and TRBJ2-7): EAEVAQSPRYKITEKSQAVAFWCDPISGHATLYWYRQILGQGPELLVQFQDESVVDDSQLPKDRFSAERLKGVDSTLKIQPAELGDSAMYLCASSLLAGAYEQYFGPGTRLTVT.

The CDR3 coding sequence is TGTGCCAGCAGCGTAGACGGGAACGAAGCGTACGAGCAGTACTTC. Translating gives CASSVDGNEAYEQYF. The chain is built from TRBV9 and TRBJ2-7; TRBD2 might be the D (5 bases). Germline CDR1 reads SGDLS; CDR2 reads YYNGEE. Trimming stripped 0 bases from V and 4 bases from J, with 14 bases between. This CDR3 region has 15 residues.

The rearrangement uses TRBV5-1 and TRBJ2-1, with D perhaps TRBD1 (6 bases). The CDR3 runs to 17 residues. V lost 4 bases and J lost 4, with 21 bases in between. The germline CDR1 and CDR2 sequences are SGHRS and YFSETQ. CDR3 region: CASSPRQDLTPYNEQFF. The CDR3 DNA sequence: TGCGCCAGCAGCCCACGACAGGACTTAACGCCTTACAATGAGCAGTTCTTC.

The CDR3: CASRDTGVRGNTIYF. CDR3 bases: TGTGCCAGCAGGGATACGGGGGTTCGTGGAAACACCATATATTTT. This chain links TRBV6-6 with TRBJ1-3; a possible D gene is TRBD1 (5 bases). Germline V gives CDR1 MNHNY, CDR2 SVGAGI (reference sequence). The CDR3 has 15 residues. Trimming removed 6 bases from V and 3 bases from J, with 15 bases in between.

The V gene is TRBV18, the J gene TRBJ2-5, with D possibly being TRBD1 or TRBD2 (5 bases each). The CDR3 length is 13 residues. CDR1 and CDR2 from the germline V gene are KGHSH and LQKENI. V was clipped by 3 bases and J by 4 bases, with 9 bases between them. The CDR3 protein is CASSPLRGETQYF. The CDR3 nucleotides read TGTGCCAGCTCACCCCTGAGGGGAGAGACCCAGTACTTC.

The chain joins TRBV4-2 to TRBJ1-2; no firm D call. V lost 0 bases to trimming and J lost 8 bases, with 4 bases between them. Looked up from germline, CDR1 is LGHNA and CDR2 is YNFKEQ. This CDR3 spans 11 amino acids. CDR3 nucleotide sequence: TGTGCCAGCAGCCAAGAATGGGGCTACACCTTC. Protein sequence: CASSQEWGYTF.

This rearrangement joins TRBV7-3 to TRBJ1-5, with D unclear. The CDR3 is 12 residues long. The germline V gene encodes CDR1 SGHTA and CDR2 FQGTGA. Trimming shortened V by 0 bases and J by 3 bases, and 0 bases separated the two germline ends. CDR3 sequence (DNA): TGTGCCAGCAGCTTAACCAATCAGCCCCAGCATTTT. Its protein product is CASSLTNQPQHF.

This clone was found a few times. The V gene is TRBV5-6, the J gene TRBJ1-2, with 7 nucleotides matching TRBD1. CDR3 size: 13 residues. Germline V lookup: CDR1 SGHDT, CDR2 YYEEEE. Unmatched junction bases numbered 5, after V lost 3 bases and J lost 6 bases. The CDR3 DNA is TGTGCCAGCAGCTCCAGGGGGGCCGATGGCTACACCTTC. Translated, it gives CASSSRGADGYTF. Supplemented by reference TRBV5-6 and TRBJ1-2, the full variable domain reads DAGVTQSPTHLIKTRGQQVTLRCSPKSGHDTVSWYQQALGQGPQFIFQYYEEEERQRGNFPDRFSGHQFPNYSSELNVNALLLGDSALYLCASSSRGADGYTFGSGTRLTVV.

The J gene is TRBJ1-3, the V gene TRBV5-6; D gene ambiguous. This CDR3 spans 14 amino acids. From germline, CDR1 is SGHDT and CDR2 YYEEEE. Trimming stripped 0 bases from V and 1 base from J, with 5 bases between. The CDR3, as DNA: TGTGCCAGCAGCTTGGGTCCGTCTGGAAACACCATATATTTT. As protein: CASSLGPSGNTIYF.

The chain couples TRBV30 to TRBJ2-7, with 10 nucleotides matching TRBD2. Germline CDR1 GTSNPN, CDR2 SVGIG (reference sequence). The CDR3 runs 13 residues. With V trimmed by 4 bases and J by 6 bases, 6 bases remained unmatched. This CDR3 is CAWTMGLASEQYF. The CDR3 bases are TGTGCCTGGACTATGGGACTAGCGTCCGAGCAGTACTTC.

The genes are TRBV11-2 and TRBJ2-3; tentatively, D is TRBD1 (6 bases). Trimming took 5 bases from V and 2 from J, leaving 17 bases between them. From germline, CDR1 is SGHAT and CDR2 FQNNGV. The CDR3 is 16 residues long. The CDR3 DNA reads TGTGCCAGCAGCCCCGAAGGATGGGGGCCCACAGATACGCAGTATTTT. Residues: CASSPEGWGPTDTQYF.

The chain uses TRBV6-9 and TRBJ1-2; D is unresolved. The CDR3 totals 14 residues. CDR1 is MNHGY, CDR2 SVAAGI, per germline. V gave up 3 bases and J gave up 8 bases, with 16 bases separating them. CDR3 DNA: TGTGCCAGCAGTTACTCGATGGGATATGGAGGCTACACCTTC. This gives the protein CASSYSMGYGGYTF.

The chain has TRBV18 and TRBJ2-7, with 9 bases aligning to TRBD1. Germline V CDR1 and CDR2: KGHSH, LQKENI. V dropped 4 bases and J dropped 5; count of bases not matched to a gene: 6. The CDR3 has 14 residues. The CDR3 bases are TGTGCCAGCTCACGCCGGGACAGGGACGACGAGCAGTACTTC. It specifies CASSRRDRDDEQYF. Drawing the rest from reference TRBV18 and TRBJ2-7, the complete variable domain is NAGVMQNPRHLVRRRGQEARLRCSPMKGHSHVYWYRQLPEEGLKFMVYLQKENIIDESGMPKERFSAEFPKEGPSILRIQQVVRGDSAAYFCASSRRDRDDEQYFGPGTRLTVT.

This sequence joins TRBV6-6 and TRBJ2-7; 9 bases line up with TRBD1. The CDR3 length is 14 residues. Germline-derived CDR1 and CDR2 are MNHNY and SVGAGI (reference sequence). V dropped 5 bases and J dropped 3; count of bases not matched to a gene: 5. The CDR3 nucleotides are TGTGCCAGCAGTAACCCGGGACAGGGCTACGAGCAGTACTTC. Its translation is CASSNPGQGYEQYF.

The chain combines TRBV28 with TRBJ1-3, with D possibly being TRBD1 (6 bases). The germline V and J ends were trimmed by 5 bases and 0 bases, with 14 bases remaining between them. There are 16 residues in the CDR3. Germline-derived CDR1 and CDR2 are MDHEN and SYDVKM. CDR3 sequence (DNA): TGTGCCAGCAGTCCTGGACAGTTTATCTCTGGAAACACCATATATTTT. This sequence encodes CASSPGQFISGNTIYF. The whole variable domain, filled in from reference TRBV28 and TRBJ1-3, reads DVKVTQSSRYLVKRTGEKVFLECVQDMDHENMFWYRQDPGLGLRLIYFSYDVKMKEKGDIPEGYSVSREKKERFSLILESASTNQTSMYLCASSPGQFISGNTIYFGEGSWLTVV.